This entry is about one TCR beta chain. Its antigen is as yet unknown. The sample comes from a study of T-cell memory formation after mild COVID-19. A single record per CDR3 protein comes from TCRdb applying MiXCR to the 5' RACE reads. The table has roughly 100,000 distinct CDR3 sequences, 15% to 20% seen once. This CDR3 is 14 amino acids long. The germline V and J ends were trimmed by 3 bases and 3 bases, with 13 bases remaining between them. The germline V gene encodes CDR1 SGHKS and CDR2 YYEKEE (reference sequence). Study conclusions and caveats: Clones shrinking between day 15 and 85 showed a balanced CD4/CD8 split, and those that grew later tilted toward CD4+.

Material: PBMCs or a T cell subset sorted from them (not recorded which). This chain uses TRBV5-5 with TRBJ2-7; D remains ambiguous. This TCR was sampled from an adult woman who had mild COVID-19 (a few samples of this study predate the infection). Cell type and time point are not known. Here the CDR3 DNA reads TGTGCCAGCAGCTACACCCCCGGCGGCTACGAGCAGTACTTC. It translates to CASSYTPGGYEQYF.